One and the same sample provided the 20 T cell receptor beta chains below, sequenced in a study of cytomegalovirus exposure and HLA in healthy donors. Profiled with immunoSEQ multiplex PCR; TCRdb holds only in-frame clones, not every one. Seen here are 100,000 to 150,000 clones, around nine tenths observed once, and the top ten hold 1.4% to 1.5%. The sample taken for sequencing was PBMCs. The origin of the receptors is a man aged 25-45 years in good health and CMV-seronegative.

This chain links TRBV6-1 with TRBJ1-1; D uncertain. V was clipped by 8 bases and J by 5 bases, with 12 bases between them. Germline-derived CDR1 and CDR2 are MNHNS and SASEGT. The CDR3 loop spans 12 amino acids. CDR3 residues: CASREGGTEAFF. CDR3 DNA sequence: TGTGCCAGCCGGGAGGGAGGGACTGAAGCTTTCTTT.

The chain employs TRBV19 and TRBJ2-5; TRBD2 aligns across 14 bases. CDR1 LNHDA and CDR2 SQIVND come from the germline V gene (reference sequence). The ends lost 4 bases at V and 1 base at J; junction bases unmatched: 11. The CDR3 loop spans 19 amino acids. The CDR3 loop is CASSSIPGLAGVAQETQYF. The CDR3 DNA sequence: TGTGCCAGTAGTAGTATTCCGGGACTAGCGGGAGTTGCCCAAGAGACCCAGTACTTC.

The chain uses TRBV9 and TRBJ2-2; tentatively, D is TRBD2 (5 bases). V lost 0 bases and J lost 4, with 10 bases in between. Germline CDR1 is SGDLS and CDR2 is YYNGEE. This CDR3 has 15 amino acids. The chain's CDR3 is CASSVGSAGTGELFF. Here the CDR3 DNA reads TGTGCCAGCAGCGTAGGTAGCGCGGGCACCGGGGAGCTGTTTTTT.

The CDR3 DNA follows: TGTGCCAGCAGCCTCGGGAGGGGAGACTCCTACACCTTC. Amino acids: CASSLGRGDSYTF. The V and J genes are TRBV7-2 and TRBJ1-2, with a tentative D call TRBD1 (5 bases). Trimming cost V 5 bases and J 10 bases, with 17 bases left between them. The CDR3 contains 13 residues. In germline, CDR1 is SGHTA, CDR2 FQGNSA.

V is TRBV20-1 and J is TRBJ2-7, with 7 bases lining up with TRBD1. The ends lost 3 bases at V and 7 bases at J; junction bases unmatched: 3. This CDR3 is built from 11 residues. Germline-derived CDR1 and CDR2 are DFQATT and SNEGSKA (reference sequence). The CDR3 region has the DNA TGCAGTGCTAGGAGACAGGGAGAGCAGTACTTC. It codes for CSARRQGEQYF.

J is TRBJ1-2 and V is TRBV27, with a possible D match to TRBD1 (5 bases). The CDR3 is made up of 15 amino acids. Trimming took 3 bases from V and 1 from J, leaving 12 bases between them. The germline V gene encodes CDR1 MNHEY and CDR2 SMNVEV (reference sequence). DNA for the CDR3: TGTGCCAGCAGTTTGGCCAGGGTGGGTAACTATGGCTACACCTTC. Residues: CASSLARVGNYGYTF.

The chain combines TRBV7-9 with TRBJ1-1; TRBD1 is a possible D gene (6 bases). Trimming left V 3 bases short and J 5 bases short, with 13 bases between. The CDR3 covers 14 residues. Germline lookup yields CDR1 SEHNR and CDR2 FQNEAQ (reference sequence). DNA of the CDR3: TGTGCCAGCAGCTTGGAAGGGGGTCGGACTGAAGCTTTCTTT. It is translated as CASSLEGGRTEAFF. Complete variable domain (other parts from reference TRBV7-9 and TRBJ1-1): DTGVSQNPRHKITKRGQNVTFRCDPISEHNRLYWYRQTLGQGPEFLTYFQNEAQLEKSRLLSDRFSAERPKGSFSTLEIQRTEQGDSAMYLCASSLEGGRTEAFFGQGTRLTVV.

This sequence joins TRBV7-2 and TRBJ1-3; D unresolved. The CDR3 length is 14 residues. Trimming pared 2 bases from V and 0 bases from J, leaving 5 bases between. Per the germline V gene, CDR1 is SGHTA and CDR2 is FQGNSA. Here the CDR3 DNA reads TGTGCCAGCAGCTTACGTAGCTCTGGAAACACCATATATTTT. Protein sequence: CASSLRSSGNTIYF.

The chain joins TRBV29-1 to TRBJ1-1, with D tentatively TRBD1 (5 bases). Germline V gene data show CDR1 as SQVTM and CDR2 as ANQGSEA. The CDR3 has 10 residues. Trimming took off 7 bases at V and 6 bases at J, with 9 bases between the two ends. The CDR3 sequence: CSGRQSEAFF. The CDR3, as DNA: TGCAGCGGTAGACAGTCTGAAGCTTTCTTT.

The chain uses TRBV19 and TRBJ1-2; D possibly corresponds to TRBD1 (6 bases). CDR3 length: 13 residues. Per the germline V gene, CDR1 is LNHDA and CDR2 is SQIVND (reference sequence). V lost 5 bases and J lost 3, with 10 bases in between. Here the CDR3 reads CASSSDSYYGYTF. DNA for the CDR3: TGTGCCAGTAGTTCGGACAGCTACTATGGCTACACCTTC.

This clone has only one observation. The same CDR3 arises from other DNA sequences in this sample as well. The J gene is TRBJ2-7, the V gene TRBV25-1; D not certain. The CDR3 covers 14 residues. Germline CDR1 and CDR2: MGHDK and SYGVNS. V was clipped by 2 bases and J by 0 bases, with 8 bases between them. CDR3: CASSEDRGSYEQYF. The DNA for the CDR3 is TGTGCCAGCAGTGAAGATCGAGGCTCCTACGAGCAGTACTTC.

This clone came up a few times. J is TRBJ1-6 and V is TRBV5-6; D might be TRBD1 (5 bases). V dropped 0 bases and J dropped 6 bases, with 13 bases sitting between them. Germline V CDR1 and CDR2: SGHDT, YYEEEE. The CDR3 contains 16 residues. DNA for the CDR3: TGTGCCAGCAGCTTGGACGGGACTCTCCCTAATTCACCCCTCCACTTT. This gives the protein CASSLDGTLPNSPLHF.

This chain links TRBV7-9 with TRBJ2-7; a possible D gene is TRBD1 (6 bases). Looked up from germline, CDR1 is SEHNR and CDR2 is FQNEAQ (reference sequence). Trimming removed 5 bases from V and 0 bases from J, with 8 bases in between. The CDR3 spans 13 residues. CDR3 DNA sequence: TGTGCCAGCAGCCCCAGGGGCTCCTACGAGCAGTACTTC. It translates to CASSPRGSYEQYF. The full variable domain, with the rest looked up from reference TRBV7-9 and TRBJ2-7, is DTGVSQNPRHKITKRGQNVTFRCDPISEHNRLYWYRQTLGQGPEFLTYFQNEAQLEKSRLLSDRFSAERPKGSFSTLEIQRTEQGDSAMYLCASSPRGSYEQYFGPGTRLTVT.

The chain combines TRBV9 with TRBJ2-1, with D perhaps matching TRBD1 (8 bases). The CDR3 length is 14 residues. V lost 6 bases and J 9 bases, leaving 19 bases between the germline ends. CDR1 and CDR2 (germline): SGDLS, YYNGEE. The CDR3 DNA reads TGTGCCAGCAATTACGAACAGGGGGGGAGTGAGCAGTTCTTC. Its translation is CASNYEQGGSEQFF. Variable domain in full (rest from reference TRBV9 and TRBJ2-1): DSGVTQTPKHLITATGQRVTLRCSPRSGDLSVYWYQQSLDQGLQFLIQYYNGEERAKGNILERFSAQQFPDLHSELNLSSLELGDSALYFCASNYEQGGSEQFFGPGTRLTVL.

The V gene is TRBV6-9, the J gene TRBJ1-6; D is ambiguous. Trimming removed 3 bases from V and 10 bases from J, with 10 bases in between. Germline V CDR1 and CDR2: MNHGY, SVAAGI. The CDR3 is 13 amino acids. The CDR3 protein is CASSYPYQSPLHF. CDR3 sequence (DNA): TGTGCCAGCAGTTACCCATATCAGTCACCCCTCCACTTT.

The rearrangement uses TRBV19 and TRBJ1-1; D gene unclear. Germline V gene sequence: CDR1 LNHDA, CDR2 SQIVND (reference sequence). The length of the CDR3 is 13 residues. V lost 11 bases and J lost 7, with 20 bases in between. CDR3 residues: CAVSIPRRDEAFF. Here the CDR3 DNA reads TGTGCCGTTTCCATCCCCAGGAGGGATGAAGCTTTCTTT.

The chain links TRBV7-2 to TRBJ2-7; maybe TRBD1 (6 bases). CDR1 is SGHTA and CDR2 is FQGNSA in the germline V gene. There are 13 residues in the CDR3. The germline V and J ends were trimmed by 4 bases and 6 bases, with 13 bases remaining between them. For the CDR3, the DNA is TGTGCCAGCAGCTCGATAACAGGGTTCGAGCAGTACTTC. Its translation: CASSSITGFEQYF.

This clone was detected a few times. The rearrangement uses TRBV5-1 and TRBJ2-7, with D tentatively TRBD2 (5 bases). The CDR3 is made up of 14 amino acids. V lost 4 bases and J lost 0, with 11 bases in between. Germline assignment: CDR1 SGHRS and CDR2 YFSETQ. The CDR3 bases are TGCGCCAGCAGCGTCAGCGGTAGCTCCTACGAGCAGTACTTC. Its translation: CASSVSGSSYEQYF.

This chain uses TRBV7-2 with TRBJ1-2; 8 nucleotides align to TRBD1. After removal of 5 bases from V and 4 bases from J, the junction contained 9 bases not matched to a gene. CDR1 is SGHTA, CDR2 FQGNSA, per germline. This CDR3 contains 15 residues. The CDR3 DNA reads TGTGCCAGCAGCGTTACAGGGGGAAGGGGCTATGGCTACACCTTC. Protein sequence: CASSVTGGRGYGYTF.

The rearrangement links TRBV6-1 to TRBJ2-7; possible D gene TRBD1, 5 bases. Germline values: CDR1 MNHNS, CDR2 SASEGT. CDR3 length: 13 amino acids. V lost 4 bases, J lost 7 bases, and 14 bases lay in between. CDR3 DNA: TGTGCCAGCAGTGCCGGACAAGAAAGGGAGCAGTACTTC. This encodes CASSAGQEREQYF.